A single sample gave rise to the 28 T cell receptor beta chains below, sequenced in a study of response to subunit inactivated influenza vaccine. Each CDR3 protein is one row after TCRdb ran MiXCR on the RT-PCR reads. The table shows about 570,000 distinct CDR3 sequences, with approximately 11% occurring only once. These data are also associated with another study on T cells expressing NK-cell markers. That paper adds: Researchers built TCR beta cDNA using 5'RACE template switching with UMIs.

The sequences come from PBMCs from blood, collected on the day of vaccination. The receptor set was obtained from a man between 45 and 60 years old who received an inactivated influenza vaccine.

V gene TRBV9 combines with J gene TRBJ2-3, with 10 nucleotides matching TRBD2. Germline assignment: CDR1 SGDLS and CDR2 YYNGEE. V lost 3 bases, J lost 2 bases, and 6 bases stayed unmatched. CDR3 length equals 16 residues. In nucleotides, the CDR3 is TGTGCCAGCAGCGCCTATAGCGGGGGGACCACAGATACGCAGTATTTT. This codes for CASSAYSGGTTDTQYF.

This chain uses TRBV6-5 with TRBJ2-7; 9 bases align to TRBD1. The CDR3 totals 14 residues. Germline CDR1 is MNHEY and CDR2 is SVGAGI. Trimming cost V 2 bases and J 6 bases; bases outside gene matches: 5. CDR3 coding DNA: TGTGCCAGCAGTTACCTACAGGGGGCCGCCGAGCAGTACTTC. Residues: CASSYLQGAAEQYF.

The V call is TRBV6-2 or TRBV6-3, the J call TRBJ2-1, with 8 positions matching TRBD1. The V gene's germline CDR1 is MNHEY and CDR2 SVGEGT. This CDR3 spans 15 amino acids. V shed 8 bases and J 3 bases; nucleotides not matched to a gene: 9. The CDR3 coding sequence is TGTGCCAGCGGGAGAAGGACAGGGCTCTACAATGAGCAGTTCTTC. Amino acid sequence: CASGRRTGLYNEQFF.

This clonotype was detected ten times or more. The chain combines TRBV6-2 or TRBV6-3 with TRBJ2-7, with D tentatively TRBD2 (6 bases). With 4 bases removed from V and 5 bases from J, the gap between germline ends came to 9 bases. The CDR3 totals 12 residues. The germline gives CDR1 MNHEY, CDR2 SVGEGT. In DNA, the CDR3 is TGTGCCAGCAGTTGGGGGGAGAACGAGCAGTACTTC. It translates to CASSWGENEQYF.

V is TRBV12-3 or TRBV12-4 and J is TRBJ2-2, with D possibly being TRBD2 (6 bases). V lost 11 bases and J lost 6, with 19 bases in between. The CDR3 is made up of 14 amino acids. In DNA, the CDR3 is TGTGCCTACGGGGCGGGAAACGTGGCCGGGGAGCTGTTTTTT. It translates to CAYGAGNVAGELFF.

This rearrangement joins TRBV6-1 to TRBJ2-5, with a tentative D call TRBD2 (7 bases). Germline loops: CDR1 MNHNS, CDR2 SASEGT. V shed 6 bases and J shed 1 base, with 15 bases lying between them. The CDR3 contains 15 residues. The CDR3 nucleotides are TGTGCCAGCAGACTGGGCGGGGGCCTCCAAGAGACCCAGTACTTC. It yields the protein CASRLGGGLQETQYF.

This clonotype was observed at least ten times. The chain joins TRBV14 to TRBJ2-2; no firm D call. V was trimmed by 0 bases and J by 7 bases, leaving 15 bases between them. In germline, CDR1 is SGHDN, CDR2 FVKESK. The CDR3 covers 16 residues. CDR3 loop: CASSQERPSLGGELFF. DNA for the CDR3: TGTGCCAGCAGCCAAGAAAGGCCCAGTTTGGGCGGGGAGCTGTTTTTT.

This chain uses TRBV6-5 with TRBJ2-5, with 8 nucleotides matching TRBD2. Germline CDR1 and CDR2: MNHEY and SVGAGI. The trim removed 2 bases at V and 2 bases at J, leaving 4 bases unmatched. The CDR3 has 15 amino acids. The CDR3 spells CASSYAGTRQETQYF. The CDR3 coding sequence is TGTGCCAGCAGTTACGCCGGGACTAGACAAGAGACCCAGTACTTC.

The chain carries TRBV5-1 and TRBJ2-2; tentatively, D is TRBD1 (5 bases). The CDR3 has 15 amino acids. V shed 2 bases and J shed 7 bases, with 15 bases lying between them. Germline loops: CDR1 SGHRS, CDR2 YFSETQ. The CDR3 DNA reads TGCGCCAGCAGCTTTTCGCCAGGGTCGGGCGGGGAGCTGTTTTTT. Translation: CASSFSPGSGGELFF.

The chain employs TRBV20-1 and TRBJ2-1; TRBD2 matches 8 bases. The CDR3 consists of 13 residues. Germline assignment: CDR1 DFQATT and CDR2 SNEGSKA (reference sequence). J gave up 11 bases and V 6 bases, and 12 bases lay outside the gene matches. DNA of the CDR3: TGCAGTGCATCAGGGCTAGCGGGCTCCAAGCAGTTCTTC. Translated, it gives CSASGLAGSKQFF.

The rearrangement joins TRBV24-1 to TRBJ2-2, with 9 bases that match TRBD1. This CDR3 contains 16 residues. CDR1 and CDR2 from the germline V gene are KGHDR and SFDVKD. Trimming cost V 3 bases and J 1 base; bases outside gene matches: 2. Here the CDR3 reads CATSDADRGNTGELFF. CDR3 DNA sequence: TGTGCCACCAGTGATGCGGACAGGGGGAACACCGGGGAGCTGTTTTTT.

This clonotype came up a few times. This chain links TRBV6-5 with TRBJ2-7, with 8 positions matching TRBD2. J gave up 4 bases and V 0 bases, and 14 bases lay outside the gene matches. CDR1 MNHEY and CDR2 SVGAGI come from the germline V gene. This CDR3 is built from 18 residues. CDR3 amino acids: CASSYSTPSREGRYEQYF. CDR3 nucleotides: TGTGCCAGCAGTTACTCGACCCCCTCCCGGGAGGGCCGGTACGAGCAGTACTTC.

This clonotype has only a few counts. The DNA for the CDR3 is TGCGCCAGCAGCCAAGCTTATGGTCTCGGGGAAAAACTGTTTTTT. Residues: CASSQAYGLGEKLFF. This chain connects TRBV4-1 to TRBJ1-4; D not resolved. CDR3 size: 15 residues. Germline V gene data show CDR1 as MGHRA and CDR2 as YSYEKL. Trimming shortened V by 1 base and J by 8 bases, and 14 bases separated the two germline ends.

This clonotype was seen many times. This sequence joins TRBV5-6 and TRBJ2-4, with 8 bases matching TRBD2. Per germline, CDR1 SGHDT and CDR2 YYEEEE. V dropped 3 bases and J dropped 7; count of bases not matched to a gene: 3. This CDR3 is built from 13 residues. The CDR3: CASSWRTSNIQYF. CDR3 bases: TGTGCCAGCAGCTGGAGGACTAGCAACATTCAGTACTTC. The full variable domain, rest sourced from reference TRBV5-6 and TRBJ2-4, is DAGVTQSPTHLIKTRGQQVTLRCSPKSGHDTVSWYQQALGQGPQFIFQYYEEEERQRGNFPDRFSGHQFPNYSSELNVNALLLGDSALYLCASSWRTSNIQYFGAGTRLSVL.

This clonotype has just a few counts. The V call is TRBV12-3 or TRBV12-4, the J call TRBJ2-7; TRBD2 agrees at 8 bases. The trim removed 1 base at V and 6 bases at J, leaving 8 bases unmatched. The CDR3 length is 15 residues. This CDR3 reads CASSLGGGRRGEQYF. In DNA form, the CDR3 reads TGTGCCAGCAGTTTAGGCGGGGGGCGACGAGGCGAGCAGTACTTC.

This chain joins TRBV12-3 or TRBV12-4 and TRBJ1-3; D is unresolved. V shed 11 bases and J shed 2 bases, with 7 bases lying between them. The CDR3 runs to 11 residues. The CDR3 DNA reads TGTGCCGAGCGGGCTGGAAACACCATATATTTT. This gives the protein CAERAGNTIYF.

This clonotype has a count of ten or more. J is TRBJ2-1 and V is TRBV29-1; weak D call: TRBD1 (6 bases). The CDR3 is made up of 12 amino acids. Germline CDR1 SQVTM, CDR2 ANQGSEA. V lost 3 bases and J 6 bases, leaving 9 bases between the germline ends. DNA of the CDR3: TGCAGCGTTGAGACAGGTTCCAATGAGCAGTTCTTC. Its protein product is CSVETGSNEQFF.

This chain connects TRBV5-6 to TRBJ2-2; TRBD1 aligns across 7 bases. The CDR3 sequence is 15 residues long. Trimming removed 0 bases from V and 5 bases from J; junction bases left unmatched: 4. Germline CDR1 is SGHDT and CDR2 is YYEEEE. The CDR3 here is CASSLVTGRTGELFF. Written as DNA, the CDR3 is TGTGCCAGCAGCTTGGTGACAGGGCGGACCGGGGAGCTGTTTTTT. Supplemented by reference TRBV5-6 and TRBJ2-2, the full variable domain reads DAGVTQSPTHLIKTRGQQVTLRCSPKSGHDTVSWYQQALGQGPQFIFQYYEEEERQRGNFPDRFSGHQFPNYSSELNVNALLLGDSALYLCASSLVTGRTGELFFGEGSRLTVL.

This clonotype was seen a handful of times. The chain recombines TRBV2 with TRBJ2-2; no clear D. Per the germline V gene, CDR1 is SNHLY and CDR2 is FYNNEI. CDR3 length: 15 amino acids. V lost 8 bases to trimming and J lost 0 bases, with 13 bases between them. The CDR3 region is CASSRQATNTGELFF. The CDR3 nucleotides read TGTGCCAGCTCCCGCCAGGCAACGAACACCGGGGAGCTGTTTTTT.

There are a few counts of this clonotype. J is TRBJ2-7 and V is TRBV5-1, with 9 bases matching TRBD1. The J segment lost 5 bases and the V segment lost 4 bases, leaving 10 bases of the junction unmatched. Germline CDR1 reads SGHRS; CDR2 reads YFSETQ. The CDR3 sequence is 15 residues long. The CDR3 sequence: CASSEGQGIFHEQYF. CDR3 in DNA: TGCGCCAGCAGCGAGGGACAGGGTATATTCCACGAGCAGTACTTC.

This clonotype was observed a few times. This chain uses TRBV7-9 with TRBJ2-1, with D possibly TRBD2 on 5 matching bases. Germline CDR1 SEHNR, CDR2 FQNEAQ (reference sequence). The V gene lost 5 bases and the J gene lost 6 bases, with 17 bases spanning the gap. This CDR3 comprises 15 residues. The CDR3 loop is CASSRTGSVGNEQFF. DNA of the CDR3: TGTGCCAGCAGCAGGACGGGATCTGTTGGCAATGAGCAGTTCTTC.

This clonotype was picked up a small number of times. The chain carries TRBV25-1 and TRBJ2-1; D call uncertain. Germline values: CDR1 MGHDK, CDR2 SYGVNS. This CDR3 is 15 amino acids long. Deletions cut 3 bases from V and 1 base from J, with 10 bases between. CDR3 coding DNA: TGTGCCAGCAGTGAGGCGTTGGGATCCTACAATGAGCAGTTCTTC. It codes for CASSEALGSYNEQFF.

The CDR3 region is CASSLTSGGAYEQFF. CDR3 nucleotide sequence: TGTGCCAGCAGTTTAACTAGCGGGGGGGCATATGAGCAGTTCTTC. The rearrangement uses TRBV6-5 and TRBJ2-1; 13 bases match TRBD2. The germline V gene encodes CDR1 MNHEY and CDR2 SVGAGI. This CDR3 has 15 amino acids. V lost 4 bases and J lost 8; bases outside the gene matches: 5.

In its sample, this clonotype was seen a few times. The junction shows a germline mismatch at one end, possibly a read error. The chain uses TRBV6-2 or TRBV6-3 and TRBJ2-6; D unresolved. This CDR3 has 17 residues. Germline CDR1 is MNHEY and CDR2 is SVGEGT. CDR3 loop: CASSHSAGNSGANVLTF. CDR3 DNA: TGTGCCAGCAGTCACTCTGCTGGGAACTCTGGGGCCAACGTCCTGACTTTC.

In DNA, the CDR3 is TGCGCCAGCAGCGCGTCAGGGACTAGTCTTGAGCAGTTCTTC. It codes for CASSASGTSLEQFF. J is TRBJ2-1 and V is TRBV5-1, with TRBD2 identical over 8 bases. The CDR3 extends over 14 amino acids. V was clipped by 4 bases and J by 9 bases; unmatched bases: 9. CDR1 is SGHRS and CDR2 is YFSETQ in the germline V gene.

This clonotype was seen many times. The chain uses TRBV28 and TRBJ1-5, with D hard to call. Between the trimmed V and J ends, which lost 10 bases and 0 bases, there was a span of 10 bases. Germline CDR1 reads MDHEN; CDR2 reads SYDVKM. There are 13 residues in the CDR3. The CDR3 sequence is CATDRDSNQPQHF. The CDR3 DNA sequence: TGTGCCACCGACCGGGATAGCAATCAGCCCCAGCATTTT.

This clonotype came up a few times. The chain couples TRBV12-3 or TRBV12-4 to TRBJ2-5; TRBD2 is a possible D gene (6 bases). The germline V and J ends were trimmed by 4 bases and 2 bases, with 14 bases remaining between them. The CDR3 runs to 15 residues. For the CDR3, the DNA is TGTGCCAGCAGTTCTCAACTAGCCGGACAAGAGACCCAGTACTTC. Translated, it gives CASSSQLAGQETQYF.

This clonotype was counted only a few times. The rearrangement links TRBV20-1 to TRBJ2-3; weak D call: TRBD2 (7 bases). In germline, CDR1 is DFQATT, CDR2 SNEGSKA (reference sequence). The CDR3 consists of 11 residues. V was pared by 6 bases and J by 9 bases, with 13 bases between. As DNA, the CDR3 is TGCAGTGCCCCCGGGGGGCGGACGCAGTATTTT. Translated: CSAPGGRTQYF.